This entry features one TCR beta chain sequence. Its specificity is unknown. Sequencing was performed with immunoSEQ multiplex PCR; in TCRdb, only in-frame clones are kept and a portion is missing. The profile shows fewer than 100,000 clones, more than 60% of them singletons. This entry comes from a study of radiotherapy plus CTLA-4 blockade in lung cancer. General observations from the study: TCR clones of tumor origin grew in blood after radiotherapy plus ipilimumab.

From germline, CDR1 is GTSNPN and CDR2 SVGIG (reference sequence). The V end lost 4 bases, the J end lost 1 base, and 4 bases lay between the germline ends. There are 11 residues in the CDR3. The sequence was obtained from a human donor with non-small cell lung cancer whose response to radiotherapy plus ipilimumab could not be evaluated. Some clones in this sample may be carry-over from other donors' samples. The genes are TRBV30 and TRBJ2-5; D uncertain. The sample in question was peripheral blood, obtained from a patient treated with radiotherapy plus ipilimumab. The CDR3 sequence is CAWTVQETQYF. CDR3 coding DNA: TGTGCCTGGACAGTCCAAGAGACCCAGTACTTC.